This TCR beta chain derives from a study of blood T cell repertoires in COVID-19. The wider study: The origin of the acute and convalescent COVID-19 samples was the United States, Italy and Spain. The analysed material was cDNA or gDNA that came from T cells, B-cell-depleted T cells, or PBMCs.

As originally analysed: It was from reference gene primer amplification that nucleated cell counts were estimated. The assay was immunoSEQ multiplex PCR, and TCRdb's table has in-frame clones only and misses some. The D gene and trimming were derived from the DNA, and the V and J assignments and clone size from that table. The data contain roughly 60,000 clones, roughly 80% of them singletons. Sequencing input: peripheral blood. This sequence was found in a human donor in a cohort sampled during active or convalescent COVID-19.

The DNA of the CDR3 is TGTGCCAGTAGTCTACAGGGGGCAAGAAATAATTCACCCCTCCACTTT. Encoded protein: CASSLQGARNNSPLHF. The chain carries TRBV19 and TRBJ1-6; 9 nucleotides match TRBD1. Per the germline V gene, CDR1 is LNHDA and CDR2 is SQIVND (reference sequence). The length of the CDR3 is 16 residues. V was clipped by 5 bases and J by 5 bases; unmatched bases: 7.